One sample yielded the 2 T cell receptor beta chains listed below, sequenced in a study of T cell repertoires in cytomegalovirus infection. In TCRdb, the reads were re-called with MiXCR into one record per CDR3 protein. Among around 550,000 distinct CDR3 sequences listed, around 27% were seen once. Sequenced sample: PBMCs. The receptors come from a human donor in good health (CMV status not recorded). Some clones in this sample may be carry-over from other donors' samples.

The gene calls are TRBV11-2 and TRBJ1-2; D is possibly TRBD1 (5 bases). The CDR3 extends over 15 amino acids. Germline assignment: CDR1 SGHAT and CDR2 FQNNGV. V was pared by 2 bases and J by 4 bases, with 14 bases between. Here the CDR3 DNA reads TGTGCCAGCAGCTTACGGCAGGGTAATGGCTATGGCTACACCTTC. This encodes CASSLRQGNGYGYTF.

This clonotype was counted between two and nine times. The gene calls are TRBV12-3 or TRBV12-4 and TRBJ1-2, with a weak D call TRBD1 (5 bases). This CDR3 has 12 residues. With 6 bases removed from V and 7 bases from J, the gap between germline ends came to 12 bases. The DNA for the CDR3 is TGTGCCAGCAGGGGACCAAGATCTGGCTACACCTTC. This codes for CASRGPRSGYTF.